This TCR beta chain was documented in a study of T cell responses to AZD1222 COVID-19 vaccine. Study overall: Researchers grouped second doses given at about 4 or about 12 weeks into one pool. Study-wide points: Donors skewed white British and female; clonal diversity was possibly underestimated. Only a handful of AZD1222 recipients, roughly six in all, had baseline seropositivity.

This clone was observed a handful of times. Its antigen is unidentified. Germline V gene data show CDR1 as SGHVS and CDR2 as FNYEAQ. The CDR3 is made up of 16 amino acids. V was shortened by 4 bases and J by 2 bases, with 17 bases between the two germline ends. Assay: immunoSEQ multiplex PCR; the TCRdb copy retains only in-frame clones and omits some. The profile shows around 65,000 clones, more than 70% of them singletons. The sequence was obtained from an adult in good health. The sample in question was peripheral blood, obtained on day 0 of AZD1222 vaccination. This sequence joins TRBV7-6 and TRBJ2-5, with a weak D call TRBD2 (6 bases). The CDR3 is CASSSLGGVGQETQYF. As DNA, the CDR3 is TGTGCCAGCAGCTCCCTTGGCGGGGTGGGGCAAGAGACCCAGTACTTC.